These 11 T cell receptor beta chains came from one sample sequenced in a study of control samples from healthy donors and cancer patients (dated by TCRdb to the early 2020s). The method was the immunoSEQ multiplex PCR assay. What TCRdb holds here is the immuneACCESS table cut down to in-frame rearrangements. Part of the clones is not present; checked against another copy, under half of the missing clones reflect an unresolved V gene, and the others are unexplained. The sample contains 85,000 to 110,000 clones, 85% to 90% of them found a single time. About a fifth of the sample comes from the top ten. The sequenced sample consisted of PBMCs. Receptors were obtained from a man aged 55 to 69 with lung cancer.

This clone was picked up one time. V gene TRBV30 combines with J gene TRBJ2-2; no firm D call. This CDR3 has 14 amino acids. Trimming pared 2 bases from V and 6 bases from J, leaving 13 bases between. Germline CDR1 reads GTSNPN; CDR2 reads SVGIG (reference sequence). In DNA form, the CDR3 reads TGTGCCTGGAGTCTACAGTTGGATGCCGGGGAGCTGTTTTTT. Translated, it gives CAWSLQLDAGELFF.

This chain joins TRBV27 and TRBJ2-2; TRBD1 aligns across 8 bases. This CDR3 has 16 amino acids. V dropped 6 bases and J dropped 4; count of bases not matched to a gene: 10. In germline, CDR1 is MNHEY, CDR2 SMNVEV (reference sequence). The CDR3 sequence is CASRALKQGGTGELFF. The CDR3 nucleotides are TGTGCCAGCAGGGCCCTCAAACAGGGGGGCACCGGGGAGCTGTTTTTT.

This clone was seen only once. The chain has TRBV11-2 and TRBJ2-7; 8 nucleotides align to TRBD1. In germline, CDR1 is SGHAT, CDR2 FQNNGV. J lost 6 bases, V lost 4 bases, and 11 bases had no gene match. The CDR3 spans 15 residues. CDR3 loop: CASSSPQTGAGEQYF. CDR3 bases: TGTGCCAGCAGCTCCCCTCAGACAGGGGCCGGCGAGCAGTACTTC.

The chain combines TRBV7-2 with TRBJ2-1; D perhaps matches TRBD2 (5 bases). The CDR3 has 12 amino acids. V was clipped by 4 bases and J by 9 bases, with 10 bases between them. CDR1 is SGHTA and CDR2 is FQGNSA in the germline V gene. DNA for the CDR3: TGTGCCAGCAGCTCGGGAAATAGTGAGCAGTTCTTC. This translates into CASSSGNSEQFF.

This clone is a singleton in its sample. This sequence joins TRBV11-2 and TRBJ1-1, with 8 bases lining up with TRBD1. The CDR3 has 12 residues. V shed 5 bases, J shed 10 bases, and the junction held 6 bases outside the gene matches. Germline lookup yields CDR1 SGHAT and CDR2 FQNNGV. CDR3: CASSRIQGGAFF. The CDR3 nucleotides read TGTGCCAGCAGCAGAATACAGGGGGGAGCTTTCTTT.

The CDR3 nucleotides read TGTGCCAGCAGCGTAGGTACAGGGGAACCACCCTTCTATGGCTACACCTTC. This gives the protein CASSVGTGEPPFYGYTF. This rearrangement joins TRBV9 to TRBJ1-2; TRBD1 matches 7 bases. The CDR3 length is 17 residues. J was trimmed by 4 bases and V by 0 bases; bases with no gene match: 12. The germline CDR1 and CDR2 sequences are SGDLS and YYNGEE.

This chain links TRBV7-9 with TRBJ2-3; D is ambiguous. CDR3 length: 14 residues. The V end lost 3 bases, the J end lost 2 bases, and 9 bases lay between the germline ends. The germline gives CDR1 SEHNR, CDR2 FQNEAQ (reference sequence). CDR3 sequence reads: CASSLGWDTDTQYF. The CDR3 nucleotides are TGTGCCAGCAGCTTGGGATGGGACACAGATACGCAGTATTTT. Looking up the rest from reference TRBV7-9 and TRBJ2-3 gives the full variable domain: DTGVSQNPRHKITKRGQNVTFRCDPISEHNRLYWYRQTLGQGPEFLTYFQNEAQLEKSRLLSDRFSAERPKGSFSTLEIQRTEQGDSAMYLCASSLGWDTDTQYFGPGTRLTVL.

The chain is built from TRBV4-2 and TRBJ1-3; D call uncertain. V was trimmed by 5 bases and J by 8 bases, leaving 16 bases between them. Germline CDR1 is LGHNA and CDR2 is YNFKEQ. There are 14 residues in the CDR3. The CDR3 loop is CASSSLQAEDTIYF. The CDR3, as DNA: TGTGCCAGCAGCTCCCTACAAGCGGAGGACACCATATATTTT.

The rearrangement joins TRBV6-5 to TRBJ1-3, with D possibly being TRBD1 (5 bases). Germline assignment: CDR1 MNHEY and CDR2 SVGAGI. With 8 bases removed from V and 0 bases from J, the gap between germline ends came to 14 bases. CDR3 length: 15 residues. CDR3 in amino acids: CASAGAFLSGNTIYF. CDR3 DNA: TGTGCCAGCGCCGGGGCCTTCCTCTCTGGAAACACCATATATTTT.

The CDR3 DNA reads TGTGCCAGCAGCCTACAGACAGGGGCGAACACTGAAGCTTTCTTT. As protein: CASSLQTGANTEAFF. The chain joins TRBV5-4 to TRBJ1-1; 8 nucleotides match TRBD1. The CDR3 covers 15 residues. Germline CDR1 SGHNT, CDR2 YYREEE (reference sequence). V lost 4 bases, J lost 1 base, and 6 bases stayed unmatched. The full variable domain, rest sourced from reference TRBV5-4 and TRBJ1-1, is ETGVTQSPTHLIKTRGQQVTLRCSSQSGHNTVSWYQQALGQGPQFIFQYYREEENGRGNFPPRFSGLQFPNYSSELNVNALELDDSALYLCASSLQTGANTEAFFGQGTRLTVV.

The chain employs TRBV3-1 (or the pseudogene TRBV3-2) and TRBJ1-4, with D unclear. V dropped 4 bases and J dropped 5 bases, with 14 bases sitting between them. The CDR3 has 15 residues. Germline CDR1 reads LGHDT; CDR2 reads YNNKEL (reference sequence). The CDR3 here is CASSPQEGLNEKLFF. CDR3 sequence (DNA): TGTGCCAGCAGCCCCCAGGAGGGCTTGAATGAAAAACTGTTTTTT.